These 28 T cell receptor beta chains came from one sample sequenced in a study of T cells after yellow fever vaccination. TCRdb called the 5' RACE reads again in MiXCR, with one record for every CDR3 protein. The table lists hundreds of thousands of distinct CDR3 sequences, approximately 18% of them singletons. Source: PBMCs, taken before the yellow fever booster vaccination. These TCRs come from a man younger than 35 who received the YFV17D yellow fever vaccine.

The rearrangement uses TRBV6-6 and TRBJ2-2; TRBD1 or TRBD2 may be the D gene (7 bases each). There are 19 residues in the CDR3. Trimming took 5 bases from V and 3 from J, leaving 25 bases between them. Germline values: CDR1 MNHNY, CDR2 SVGAGI (reference sequence). CDR3 loop: CASSTRPGGGRIHTGELFF. CDR3 DNA sequence: TGTGCCAGCAGTACACGCCCAGGGGGGGGCCGAATACACACCGGGGAGCTGTTTTTT.

The chain recombines TRBV7-2 with TRBJ2-3; 9 bases are a match to TRBD2. CDR1 SGHTA and CDR2 FQGNSA come from the germline V gene. V was pared by 3 bases and J by 2 bases, with 6 bases of the junction left unmatched. This CDR3 comprises 16 residues. CDR3 in amino acids: CASSLELAGYTDTQYF. Written as DNA, the CDR3 is TGTGCCAGCAGCTTGGAACTAGCGGGTTACACAGATACGCAGTATTTT.

This rearrangement joins TRBV14 to TRBJ2-7; 7 bases line up with TRBD1. Germline lookup yields CDR1 SGHDN and CDR2 FVKESK. The CDR3 extends over 13 amino acids. Unmatched junction bases numbered 8, after V lost 6 bases and J lost 6 bases. The CDR3 DNA is TGTGCCAGCAGATCCTGGGACAGTTTCGAGCAGTACGTC. This encodes CASRSWDSFEQYV.

This clonotype showed up just a few times. The genes are TRBV5-5 and TRBJ2-3; D perhaps matches TRBD1 (5 bases). Per germline, CDR1 SGHKS and CDR2 YYEKEE (reference sequence). The CDR3 consists of 16 residues. V lost 0 bases, J lost 0 bases, and 11 bases lay in between. The CDR3 reads CASSLGGAVSTDTQYF. The CDR3 DNA follows: TGTGCCAGCAGCTTGGGTGGGGCAGTCAGCACAGATACGCAGTATTTT.

At least ten counts were recorded for this clonotype. The CDR3, as DNA: TGCCGGGCGCTAGGGACAGGGGCAGACACTGAAGCTTTCTTT. Its translation is CRALGTGADTEAFF. The genes are TRBV20-1 and TRBJ1-1; TRBD1 aligns across 10 bases. The germline CDR1 and CDR2 sequences are DFQATT and SNEGSKA (reference sequence). The CDR3 spans 14 residues.

This clonotype showed up just a few times. This sequence joins TRBV7-9 and TRBJ2-5; D is unresolved. CDR1 SEHNR and CDR2 FQNEAQ come from the germline V gene (reference sequence). V gave up 0 bases and J gave up 5 bases, with 10 bases separating them. This CDR3 comprises 14 residues. CDR3 loop: CASSLAGLEETQYF. The CDR3 DNA follows: TGTGCCAGCAGCTTAGCCGGGCTAGAGGAGACCCAGTACTTC.

This clonotype was counted a few times. The chain links TRBV7-3 to TRBJ2-5; 9 positions agree with TRBD2. There are 16 residues in the CDR3. Trimming cost V 0 bases and J 5 bases; bases outside gene matches: 7. Germline V gene sequence: CDR1 SGHTA, CDR2 FQGTGA. As DNA, the CDR3 is TGTGCCAGCAGCTTAACGGGTAGCGGGGGATGGGAGACCCAGTACTTC. Protein product: CASSLTGSGGWETQYF. The whole variable domain, filled in from reference TRBV7-3 and TRBJ2-5, reads GAGVSQTPSNKVTEKGKYVELRCDPISGHTALYWYRQSLGQGPEFLIYFQGTGAADDSGLPNDRFFAVRPEGSVSTLKIQRTERGDSAVYLCASSLTGSGGWETQYFGPGTRLLVL.

The chain employs TRBV20-1 and TRBJ1-1; D is undetermined. CDR3 length: 14 amino acids. V shed 6 bases and J shed 1 base, with 15 bases lying between them. The germline CDR1 and CDR2 sequences are DFQATT and SNEGSKA (reference sequence). The CDR3 DNA is TGCAGTGCCAGCGGCAAGGCGGGGAACACTGAAGCTTTCTTT. Protein product: CSASGKAGNTEAFF.

In this sample, this clonotype turned up once. V and J are TRBV29-1 and TRBJ2-2; possible D gene TRBD2, 7 bases. The V end was cut by 7 bases, the J end by 5 bases, with 17 bases between. CDR1 and CDR2 (germline): SQVTM, ANQGSEA. The length of the CDR3 is 14 residues. CDR3 loop: CSATGGPATGELFF. CDR3 bases: TGCAGCGCCACCGGGGGGCCGGCAACCGGGGAGCTGTTTTTT.

This clonotype was detected a few times. The rearrangement links TRBV20-1 to TRBJ1-1; D is possibly TRBD1 (6 bases). CDR1 DFQATT and CDR2 SNEGSKA come from the germline V gene (reference sequence). The CDR3 spans 15 residues. V was trimmed by 3 bases and J by 0 bases, leaving 14 bases between them. CDR3 region: CSASSGGRLNTEAFF. The CDR3 DNA follows: TGCAGTGCTAGTTCCGGGGGGCGCTTGAACACTGAAGCTTTCTTT.

V and J are TRBV12-3 or TRBV12-4 and TRBJ2-7, with 9 nucleotides matching TRBD2. This CDR3 contains 15 residues. Trimming at V came to 3 bases and at J to 0 bases, leaving 3 bases not matched to a gene. Here the CDR3 reads CASSFGAGGSYEQYF. The CDR3, as DNA: TGTGCCAGCAGTTTTGGAGCGGGGGGCTCCTACGAGCAGTACTTC.

This clonotype was picked up a small number of times. V is TRBV6-2 or TRBV6-3 and J is TRBJ2-7, with 7 bases that match TRBD1. Germline loops: CDR1 MNHEY, CDR2 SVGEGT. This CDR3 spans 14 amino acids. V was pared by 5 bases and J by 3 bases, with 7 bases of the junction left unmatched. CDR3 nucleotide sequence: TGTGCCAGCAGTGTCGACAGGGAAAACTACGAGCAGTACGTC. Protein sequence: CASSVDRENYEQYV.

This clonotype has only a few counts. The chain carries TRBV6-1 and TRBJ2-1; 7 nucleotides align to TRBD2. Germline CDR1 MNHNS, CDR2 SASEGT. After removal of 1 base from V and 6 bases from J, the junction contained 6 bases not matched to a gene. This CDR3 is built from 15 residues. The CDR3: CASSEERGWPNEQFF. The CDR3 DNA reads as TGTGCCAGCAGTGAAGAGCGGGGATGGCCCAATGAGCAGTTCTTC.

This chain joins TRBV6-6 and TRBJ1-1; D remains unclear. CDR3 length: 14 amino acids. Per germline, CDR1 MNHNY and CDR2 SVGAGI (reference sequence). V was clipped by 6 bases and J by 4 bases, with 15 bases between them. The CDR3 is CASSRKPYSTEAFF. DNA of the CDR3: TGTGCCAGCAGCCGAAAGCCCTACAGCACTGAAGCTTTCTTT.

This clonotype occurred a few times. The genes are TRBV15 and TRBJ1-6; D is ambiguous. The germline CDR1 and CDR2 sequences are LNHNV and YYDKDF (reference sequence). V was pared by 1 base and J by 8 bases, with 9 bases between. CDR3 length equals 14 residues. Here the CDR3 DNA reads TGTGCCACCAGCAGAGTCGGATGGGATTCACCCCTCCACTTT. Residues: CATSRVGWDSPLHF. Together with reference TRBV15 and TRBJ1-6, the CDR3 gives the full variable domain: DAMVIQNPRYQVTQFGKPVTLSCSQTLNHNVMYWYQQKSSQAPKLLFHYYDKDFNNEADTPDNFQSRRPNTSFCFLDIRSPGLGDTAMYLCATSRVGWDSPLHFGNGTRLTVT.

This sequence joins TRBV18 and TRBJ2-7; D possibly uses TRBD1 or TRBD2 (5 bases each). Germline V CDR1 and CDR2: KGHSH, LQKENI. CDR3 size: 14 residues. Trimming stripped 6 bases from V and 0 bases from J, with 12 bases between. CDR3 DNA sequence: TGTGCCAGCTCCCAGCCAGGGAGCTCCTACGAGCAGTACGTC. Amino acid sequence: CASSQPGSSYEQYV.

The chain couples TRBV7-2 to TRBJ2-5, with 7 bases lining up with TRBD1. Germline V gene lookup returns CDR1 SGHTA and CDR2 FQGNSA. There are 15 residues in the CDR3. The V gene end was trimmed by 5 bases and the J gene end by 3 bases; junction bases not matched to a gene: 9. In nucleotides, the CDR3 is TGTGCCAGCAGCCAAACACAGGGGTCCGAAGAGACCCAGTACTTC. Translating it yields CASSQTQGSEETQYF.

The chain uses TRBV7-9 and TRBJ2-7, with D unresolved. Germline CDR1 SEHNR, CDR2 FQNEAQ (reference sequence). V was shortened by 2 bases and J by 5 bases, with 7 bases between the two germline ends. The CDR3 has 12 residues. In DNA form, the CDR3 reads TGTGCCAGCAGCTTACTAGGTCACGAGCAGTACGTC. Translated, it gives CASSLLGHEQYV.

This sequence joins TRBV5-1 and TRBJ2-7; the match to TRBD1 covers 7 bases. CDR1 and CDR2 from the germline V gene are SGHRS and YFSETQ. The trim removed 5 bases at V and 5 bases at J, leaving 7 bases unmatched. The CDR3 covers 13 residues. CDR3 DNA sequence: TGCGCCAGCAGGGACAACACAGGGGACGAGCAGTACTTC. Translating gives CASRDNTGDEQYF.

In its sample, this clonotype was seen a few times. The chain has TRBV7-3 and TRBJ2-1; perhaps D is TRBD1 or TRBD2 (6 bases each). The ends were cut back, 0 bases at V and 9 bases at J, with 15 bases in the middle. The CDR3 loop spans 15 amino acids. Per germline, CDR1 SGHTA and CDR2 FQGTGA. The CDR3 nucleotides read TGTGCCAGCAGCTTAACGGTCGGGGGCCCCAGTGAGCAGTTCTTC. It yields the protein CASSLTVGGPSEQFF. Supplemented by reference TRBV7-3 and TRBJ2-1, the full variable domain reads GAGVSQTPSNKVTEKGKYVELRCDPISGHTALYWYRQSLGQGPEFLIYFQGTGAADDSGLPNDRFFAVRPEGSVSTLKIQRTERGDSAVYLCASSLTVGGPSEQFFGPGTRLTVL.

This chain joins TRBV7-9 and TRBJ1-1; D is possibly TRBD1 (6 bases). CDR1 is SEHNR and CDR2 is FQNEAQ in the germline V gene (reference sequence). CDR3 size: 12 residues. V shed 1 base and J shed 8 bases, with 8 bases lying between them. The CDR3 DNA is TGTGCCAGCAGCTTAGGACAGGAAGAAGCTTTCTTT. Translating it yields CASSLGQEEAFF.

This clonotype was observed many times. The chain links TRBV29-1 to TRBJ2-1; 11 bases map to TRBD1. The germline V gene encodes CDR1 SQVTM and CDR2 ANQGSEA. This CDR3 has 16 residues. Trimming removed 5 bases from V and 5 bases from J; junction bases left unmatched: 11. CDR3 sequence (DNA): TGCAGCGTTTTACCCGGGACAGGGGGGAATCACAATGAGCAGTTCTTC. Protein: CSVLPGTGGNHNEQFF.

This clonotype was detected only a few times. Here the CDR3 reads CASSYWRESIQYF. The CDR3 DNA reads as TGTGCCAGCAGTTACTGGAGGGAGTCTATTCAGTACTTC. The chain combines TRBV6-2 or TRBV6-3 with TRBJ2-4, with TRBD2 as a possible D gene (6 bases). The CDR3 runs to 13 residues. Germline loops: CDR1 MNHEY, CDR2 SVGEGT. Trimming took off 1 base at V and 10 bases at J, with 11 bases between the two ends.

In its sample, this clonotype was seen a few times. The chain links TRBV20-1 to TRBJ2-1; TRBD1 matches at 9 bases. V shed 5 bases, J shed 4 bases, and the junction held 12 bases outside the gene matches. The germline V gene encodes CDR1 DFQATT and CDR2 SNEGSKA (reference sequence). The CDR3 totals 16 residues. The CDR3 region is CSALGGRTGAYNEQFF. The CDR3 DNA is TGCAGTGCTCTAGGGGGGAGGACAGGGGCTTACAATGAGCAGTTCTTC.

This clonotype has a handful of counts. The V gene is TRBV6-5, the J gene TRBJ1-2; no definite D call. Germline V lookup: CDR1 MNHEY, CDR2 SVGAGI. The CDR3 sequence is 13 residues long. The V end lost 6 bases, the J end lost 4 bases, and 12 bases lay between the germline ends. DNA for the CDR3: TGTGCCAGCAGGGACGGGAGTGTCTATGGCTACACCTTC. It translates to CASRDGSVYGYTF.

This clonotype came up a few times. The rearrangement uses TRBV11-2 and TRBJ2-4; D might be TRBD1 (5 bases). V gave up 3 bases and J gave up 4 bases, with 19 bases separating them. The CDR3 consists of 17 residues. Germline CDR1 is SGHAT and CDR2 is FQNNGV. As DNA, the CDR3 is TGTGCCAGCAGCTTCCCCTGGCAGGGTGGTAGGAAAAACATTCAGTACTTC. It encodes CASSFPWQGGRKNIQYF.

This clonotype was observed a handful of times. V and J are TRBV9 and TRBJ1-3; D remains ambiguous. The germline V gene encodes CDR1 SGDLS and CDR2 YYNGEE. This CDR3 spans 13 amino acids. The germline V and J ends were trimmed by 4 bases and 4 bases, with 9 bases remaining between them. The CDR3 protein is CASSPRPGNTIYF. Here the CDR3 DNA reads TGTGCCAGCAGCCCTAGACCCGGAAACACCATATATTTT.

This clonotype has a count of ten or more. This rearrangement joins TRBV7-2 to TRBJ1-4; D uncertain. The V gene's germline CDR1 is SGHTA and CDR2 FQGNSA. CDR3 size: 13 residues. Trimming took 5 bases from V and 4 from J, leaving 8 bases between them. CDR3 in amino acids: CASSLQINEKLFF. CDR3 DNA sequence: TGTGCCAGCAGCCTACAGATTAATGAAAAACTGTTTTTT. Full variable domain (missing parts from reference TRBV7-2 and TRBJ1-4): GAGVSQSPSNKVTEKGKDVELRCDPISGHTALYWYRQSLGQGLEFLIYFQGNSAPDKSGLPSDRFSAERTGGSVSTLTIQRTQQEDSAVYLCASSLQINEKLFFGSGTQLSVL.